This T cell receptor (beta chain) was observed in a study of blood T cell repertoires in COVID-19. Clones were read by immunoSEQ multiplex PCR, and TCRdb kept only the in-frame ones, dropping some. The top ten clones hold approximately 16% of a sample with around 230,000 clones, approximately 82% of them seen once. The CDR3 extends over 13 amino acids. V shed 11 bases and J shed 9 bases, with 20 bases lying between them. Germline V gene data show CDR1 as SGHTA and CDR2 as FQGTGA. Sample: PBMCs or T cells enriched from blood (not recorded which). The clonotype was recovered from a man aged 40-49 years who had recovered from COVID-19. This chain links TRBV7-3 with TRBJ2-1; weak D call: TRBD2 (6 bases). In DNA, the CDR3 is TGTGCCTCAGCCCCTGGTAGCGGCGGTGAGCAGTTCTTC. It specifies CASAPGSGGEQFF.